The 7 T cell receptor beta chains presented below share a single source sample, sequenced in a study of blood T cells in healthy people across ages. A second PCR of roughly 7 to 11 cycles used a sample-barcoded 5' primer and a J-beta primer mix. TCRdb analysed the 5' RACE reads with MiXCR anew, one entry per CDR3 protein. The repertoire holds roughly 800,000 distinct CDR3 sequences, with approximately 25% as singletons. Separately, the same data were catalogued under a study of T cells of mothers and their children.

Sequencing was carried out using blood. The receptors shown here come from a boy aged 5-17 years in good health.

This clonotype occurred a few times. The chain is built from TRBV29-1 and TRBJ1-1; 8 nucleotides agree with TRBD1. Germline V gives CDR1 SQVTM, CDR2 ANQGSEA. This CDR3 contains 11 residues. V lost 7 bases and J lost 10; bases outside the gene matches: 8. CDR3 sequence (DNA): TGCAGCGCTGGACAGGGAACCGGAGCTTTCTTT. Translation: CSAGQGTGAFF.

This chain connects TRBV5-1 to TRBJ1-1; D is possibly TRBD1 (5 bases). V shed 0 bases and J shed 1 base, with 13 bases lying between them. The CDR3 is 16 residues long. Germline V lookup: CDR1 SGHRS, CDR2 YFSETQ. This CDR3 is CASSLAGRGGNTEAFF. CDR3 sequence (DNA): TGCGCCAGCAGCTTGGCGGGGCGGGGTGGGAACACTGAAGCTTTCTTT.

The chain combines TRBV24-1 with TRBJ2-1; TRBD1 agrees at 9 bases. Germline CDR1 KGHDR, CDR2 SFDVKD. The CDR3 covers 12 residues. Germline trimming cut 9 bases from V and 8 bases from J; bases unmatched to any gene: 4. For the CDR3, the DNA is TGTGCCACCGGACAGGGGATCTATGAGCAGTTCTTC. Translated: CATGQGIYEQFF.

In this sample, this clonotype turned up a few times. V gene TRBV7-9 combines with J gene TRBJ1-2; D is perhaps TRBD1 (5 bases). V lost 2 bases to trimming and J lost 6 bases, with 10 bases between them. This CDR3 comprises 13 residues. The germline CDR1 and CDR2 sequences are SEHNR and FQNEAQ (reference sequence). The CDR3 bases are TGTGCCAGCAGCTTATTGGGGGACCATGGCTACACCTTC. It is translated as CASSLLGDHGYTF.

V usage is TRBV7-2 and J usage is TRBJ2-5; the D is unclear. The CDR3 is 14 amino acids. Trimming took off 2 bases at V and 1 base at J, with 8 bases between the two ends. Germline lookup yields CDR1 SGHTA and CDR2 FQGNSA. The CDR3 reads CASSLINSQETQYF. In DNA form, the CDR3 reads TGTGCCAGCAGCTTAATAAACAGCCAAGAGACCCAGTACTTC. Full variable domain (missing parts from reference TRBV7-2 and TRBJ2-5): GAGVSQSPSNKVTEKGKDVELRCDPISGHTALYWYRQSLGQGLEFLIYFQGNSAPDKSGLPSDRFSAERTGGSVSTLTIQRTQQEDSAVYLCASSLINSQETQYFGPGTRLLVL.

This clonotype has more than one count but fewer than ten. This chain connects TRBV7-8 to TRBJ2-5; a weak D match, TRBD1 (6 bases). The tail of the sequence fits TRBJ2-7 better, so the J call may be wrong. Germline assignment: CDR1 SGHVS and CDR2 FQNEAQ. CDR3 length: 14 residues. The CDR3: CASSLGSGASEQYF. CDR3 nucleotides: TGTGCCAGCAGCTTAGGATCAGGGGCCTCCGAGCAGTACTTC.

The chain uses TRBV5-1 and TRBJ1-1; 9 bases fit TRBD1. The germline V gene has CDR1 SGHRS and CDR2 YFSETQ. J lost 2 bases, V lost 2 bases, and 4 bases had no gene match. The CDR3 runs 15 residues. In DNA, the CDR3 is TGCGCCAGCAGCTTTCCGGGACAGGGAAACACTGAAGCTTTCTTT. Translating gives CASSFPGQGNTEAFF. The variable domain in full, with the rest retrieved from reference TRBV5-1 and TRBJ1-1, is KAGVTQTPRYLIKTRGQQVTLSCSPISGHRSVSWYQQTPGQGLQFLFEYFSETQRNKGNFPGRFSGRQFSNSRSEMNVSTLELGDSALYLCASSFPGQGNTEAFFGQGTRLTVV.